Below, one T cell receptor (beta chain) is given with its context. Trimming cost V 3 bases and J 5 bases, with 13 bases left between them. Germline CDR1 reads MGHDK; CDR2 reads SYGVNS. The CDR3 totals 14 residues. The data were obtained in a study of T cell responses to AZD1222 COVID-19 vaccine. Sequencing used immunoSEQ multiplex PCR; TCRdb keeps in-frame clones, though not all of them. Found here are 90,000 to 130,000 clones, about 94% of them singletons; the top ten hold 2.9%. The V call is TRBV25-1, the J call TRBJ1-1; tentatively, D is TRBD1 (6 bases). Sequences were derived from peripheral blood, sampled 28 days after the second AZD1222 dose. This TCR was sampled from an adult who received the AZD1222 COVID-19 vaccine. The CDR3, as DNA: TGTGCCAGCAGTGAGCAGGGGAGTTTGACTGAAGCTTTCTTT. As protein: CASSEQGSLTEAFF.